This T cell receptor (beta chain) derives from a study of T cells expressing NK-cell markers. General observations from the study: The HCMV specificity of the expanded NKG2C+ T cell clones stayed unresolved. There were a few donors in whom these clonotypes also led the CD3+CD56-NKG2C+ fraction. The study found dominant NKG2C+ clonotypes at about 1.0-8% of CD8+ T cells in about six donors.

Points on this clonotype: Antigen: not known.

The CDR3 is made up of 15 amino acids. Germline values: CDR1 LNHNV, CDR2 YYDKDF (reference sequence). In generating TCR beta cDNA, 5'RACE template switching with UMIs was used. One entry per CDR3 protein, without DNA, is what TCRdb gives after re-calling the 5' RACE reads. The sample has over 350,000 distinct CDR3 sequences; the top ten hold over 8.5%. The sequencing sample was made of blood T cells: a sorted CD56 or NKG2C T cell subset, CD4+ or CD8+ T cells, or bulk PBMC T cells (not recorded which). This TCR came from a woman in her fifties or sixties in good health. The V gene is TRBV15, the J gene TRBJ2-3. The CDR3: CATSSSVWLHDTQYF.